This T cell receptor beta chain was profiled in a study of a mutant IDH1 vaccine in newly diagnosed glioma. Study overall: Before enrollment, patients got radiotherapy alone, temozolomide alone, or mostly the combination.

The time point is: baseline, week 1 (first vaccination visit). The treatment here: pre-vaccination baseline after standard-of-care therapy. Diagnosis in the donors showed new WHO grade 3 or 4 astrocytomas that were IDH1-mutant and ATRX-lost. Whole-study results and caveats: Variations in leading peripheral T cell clonotypes appeared to have no connection with pseudoprogression.

Libraries were prepared by immunoSEQ multiplex PCR; TCRdb keeps only in-frame clonotypes and omits some of them. The table shows some 15,000 clones, with more than 80% occurring only once. In the case of this clone: What it recognizes is unknown.

V was clipped by 7 bases and J by 7 bases, with 19 bases between them. Germline CDR1 and CDR2: SNHLY and FYNNEI. The CDR3 length is 15 residues. The receptor's source is a woman between 40 and 55 years old with glioma. Some clones in this sample may be carry-over from other donors' samples. The sample in question was PBMCs, obtained from a glioma patient treated with radiotherapy, temozolomide or both. The chain employs TRBV2 and TRBJ1-4; D gene ambiguous. CDR3: CASNPSGSRAEKLFF. CDR3 DNA: TGTGCCAGCAACCCCTCAGGTTCACGAGCTGAAAAACTGTTTTTT.